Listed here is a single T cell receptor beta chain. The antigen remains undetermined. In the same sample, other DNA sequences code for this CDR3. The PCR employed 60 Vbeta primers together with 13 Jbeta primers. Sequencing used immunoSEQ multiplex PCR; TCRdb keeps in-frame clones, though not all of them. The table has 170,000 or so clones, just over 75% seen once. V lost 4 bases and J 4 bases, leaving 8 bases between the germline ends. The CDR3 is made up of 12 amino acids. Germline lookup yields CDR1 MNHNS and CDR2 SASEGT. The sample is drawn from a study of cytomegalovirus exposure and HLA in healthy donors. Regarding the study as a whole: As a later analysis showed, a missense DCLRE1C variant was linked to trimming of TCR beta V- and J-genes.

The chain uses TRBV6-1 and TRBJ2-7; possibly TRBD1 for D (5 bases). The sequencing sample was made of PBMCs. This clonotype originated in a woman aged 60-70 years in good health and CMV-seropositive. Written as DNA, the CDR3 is TGTGCCAGCAGTGTTAGGGGTTACGAGCAGTACTTC. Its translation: CASSVRGYEQYF.